The 26 T cell receptor beta chains below all came from one sample that was sequenced in a study of beta chain features in type 1 diabetes. Study outcomes and limitations: For Type 1 diabetes patients, all four CD4+ subsets carried TCRB CDR3s that were moderately but significantly shorter.

Reverse transcription of all isolated RNA meant that expressed TCRB transcripts were sequenced. Sequencing used immunoSEQ multiplex PCR; TCRdb keeps in-frame clones, though not all of them. Of a few hundred thousand clones detected, approximately 25% appear once; the ten largest clones hold 0.012%. These receptors' targets are unknown. The sample consisted of naive CD4+ T cells from blood. Receptors originate from a woman younger than 45 with type 1 diabetes.

This clone has only a few counts. This chain uses TRBV29-1 with TRBJ1-1, with D unclear. The CDR3 has 13 amino acids. Germline V lookup: CDR1 SQVTM, CDR2 ANQGSEA. V was cut by 8 bases and J by 4 bases, with 17 bases left in between. This chain's CDR3 is CSTTMRRATEAFF. CDR3 coding DNA: TGCAGCACCACAATGCGGAGGGCCACTGAAGCTTTCTTT.

This clone was recorded a few times. This sequence joins TRBV10-3 and TRBJ1-1, with a possible D match to TRBD1 (5 bases). The V and J ends lost 6 bases and 5 bases respectively, with 10 bases between them. CDR1 is ENHRY, CDR2 SYGVKD, per germline. There are 12 residues in the CDR3. The CDR3 protein is CAIRDAGTEAFF. CDR3 DNA: TGTGCCATCAGGGATGCAGGGACTGAAGCTTTCTTT.

The rearrangement joins TRBV19 to TRBJ2-3, with 7 nucleotides matching TRBD2. The germline gives CDR1 LNHDA, CDR2 SQIVND (reference sequence). J gave up 2 bases and V 5 bases, and 13 bases lay outside the gene matches. The CDR3 consists of 17 residues. The CDR3 protein is CASSLRDSGLFTDTQYF. CDR3 DNA sequence: TGTGCCAGTAGTCTACGAGATAGCGGGTTATTCACAGATACGCAGTATTTT. The full variable domain, its missing parts supplied by reference TRBV19 and TRBJ2-3, is DGGITQSPKYLFRKEGQNVTLSCEQNLNHDAMYWYRQDPGQGLRLIYYSQIVNDFQKGDIAEGYSVSREKKESFPLTVTSAQKNPTAFYLCASSLRDSGLFTDTQYFGPGTRLTVL.

This clone was seen more than once but under ten times. The J gene is TRBJ2-5, the V gene TRBV2; tentative D call: TRBD2 (5 bases). V was clipped by 8 bases and J by 4 bases, with 14 bases between them. Germline lookup yields CDR1 SNHLY and CDR2 FYNNEI. This CDR3 region has 13 residues. As DNA, the CDR3 is TGTGCCAGCGGAGGATGGCAGTCAGAGACCCAGTACTTC. Amino acids: CASGGWQSETQYF.

CDR3: CASGTSGRPDTQYF. In nucleotides, the CDR3 is TGTGCCAGCGGAACTAGCGGGAGGCCAGATACGCAGTATTTT. The gene calls are TRBV27 and TRBJ2-3; 12 nucleotides match TRBD2. CDR3 length: 14 amino acids. Germline CDR1 reads MNHEY; CDR2 reads SMNVEV (reference sequence). The V gene end was trimmed by 8 bases and the J gene end by 4 bases; junction bases not matched to a gene: 4.

This clone came up a few times. This chain uses TRBV5-1 with TRBJ2-5; D possibly corresponds to TRBD1 (6 bases). This CDR3 region has 14 residues. CDR1 and CDR2 (germline): SGHRS, YFSETQ. The V end was cut by 4 bases, the J end by 4 bases, with 14 bases between. The CDR3 loop reads CASSRDGQPETQYF. The CDR3 nucleotides read TGCGCCAGCAGCCGAGATGGACAGCCAGAGACCCAGTACTTC.

This chain connects TRBV7-8 to TRBJ2-5; TRBD2 is a possible D gene (6 bases). The germline CDR1 and CDR2 sequences are SGHVS and FQNEAQ. This CDR3 region has 14 residues. V gave up 4 bases and J gave up 5 bases, with 14 bases separating them. For the CDR3, the DNA is TGTGCCAGCAGCTCCGGGACTTTTATGGAGACCCAGTACTTC. Protein: CASSSGTFMETQYF. Combining the CDR3 with reference TRBV7-8 and TRBJ2-5 gives the whole variable domain GAGVSQSPRYKVAKRGQDVALRCDPISGHVSLFWYQQALGQGPEFLTYFQNEAQLDKSGLPSDRFFAERPEGSVSTLKIQRTQQEDSAVYLCASSSGTFMETQYFGPGTRLLVL.

This clone was detected a few times. The chain employs TRBV6-6 and TRBJ2-7; D call uncertain. Germline CDR1 reads MNHNY; CDR2 reads SVGAGI (reference sequence). The V end was cut by 2 bases, the J end by 0 bases, with 5 bases between. This CDR3 spans 13 amino acids. The CDR3 bases are TGTGCCAGCAGTTACCACATCTCCTACGAGCAGTACTTC. It translates to CASSYHISYEQYF.

The rearrangement joins TRBV28 to TRBJ2-5, with D hard to call. The length of the CDR3 is 13 residues. Trimming took 8 bases from V and 1 from J, leaving 11 bases between them. Germline V gene lookup returns CDR1 MDHEN and CDR2 SYDVKM. The CDR3 coding sequence is TGTGCCAGCGTATCTCCTCCCCAAGAGACCCAGTACTTC. The encoded protein is CASVSPPQETQYF.

About this clone: Additional DNA sequences in this sample encode the identical CDR3. The rearrangement uses TRBV19 and TRBJ2-6; D call uncertain. The CDR3 totals 14 residues. CDR1 and CDR2 (germline): LNHDA, SQIVND (reference sequence). The germline V and J ends were trimmed by 3 bases and 3 bases, with 6 bases remaining between them. CDR3 DNA: TGTGCCAGTAGTATGAGTAGTGGGGCCAACGTCCTGACTTTC. Amino acids: CASSMSSGANVLTF.

A few counts support this clone. The V gene is TRBV13, the J gene TRBJ2-1; 11 bases are shared with TRBD2. Losses at the gene ends were 7 bases for V and 2 bases for J; bases not matched to a gene: 4. The CDR3 spans 15 residues. In germline, CDR1 is PRHDT, CDR2 FYEKMQ (reference sequence). The CDR3 region has the DNA TGTGCCAGCACTCGGACTAGCGGGCCCTACAATGAGCAGTTCTTC. It specifies CASTRTSGPYNEQFF.

The chain joins TRBV2 to TRBJ1-1; D is uncertain. The V end was cut by 2 bases, the J end by 1 base, with 5 bases between. CDR1 is SNHLY and CDR2 is FYNNEI in the germline V gene. This CDR3 is 13 amino acids long. CDR3 bases: TGTGCCAGCAGTGAATCTAGGAACACTGAAGCTTTCTTT. It codes for CASSESRNTEAFF. Drawing the rest from reference TRBV2 and TRBJ1-1, the complete variable domain is EPEVTQTPSHQVTQMGQEVILRCVPISNHLYFYWYRQILGQKVEFLVSFYNNEISEKSEIFDDQFSVERPDGSNFTLKIRSTKLEDSAMYFCASSESRNTEAFFGQGTRLTVV.

This chain joins TRBV2 and TRBJ1-2, with D uncertain. Germline CDR1 is SNHLY and CDR2 is FYNNEI. Trimming took off 5 bases at V and 4 bases at J, with 5 bases between the two ends. CDR3 length: 11 amino acids. The CDR3 DNA reads TGTGCCAGCAGTCAGTCCTATGGCTACACCTTC. This sequence encodes CASSQSYGYTF.

This clone has only a few counts. The V and J genes are TRBV30 and TRBJ2-3; 7 positions agree with TRBD2. From germline, CDR1 is GTSNPN and CDR2 SVGIG (reference sequence). The CDR3 loop spans 15 amino acids. With 3 bases clipped from V and 1 base from J, the junction kept 7 bases outside the gene matches. CDR3 sequence: CAWRKGGRGTDTQYF. In DNA, the CDR3 is TGTGCCTGGAGGAAGGGCGGGAGAGGCACAGATACGCAGTATTTT. The full variable domain, its missing parts supplied by reference TRBV30 and TRBJ2-3, is SQTIHQWPATLVQPVGSPLSLECTVEGTSNPNLYWYRQAAGRGLQLLFYSVGIGQISSEVPQNLSASRPQDRQFILSSKKLLLSDSGFYLCAWRKGGRGTDTQYFGPGTRLTVL.

This chain uses TRBV18 with TRBJ1-1; 8 bases align to TRBD1. With V trimmed by 4 bases and J by 0 bases, 4 bases remained unmatched. This CDR3 is built from 15 residues. Germline CDR1 is KGHSH and CDR2 is LQKENI. CDR3 residues: CASSLETGVNTEAFF. The CDR3 DNA reads TGTGCCAGCTCACTAGAGACAGGGGTGAACACTGAAGCTTTCTTT.

This clone came up a few times. This rearrangement joins TRBV29-1 to TRBJ1-5; 7 nucleotides line up with TRBD1. The V gene's germline CDR1 is SQVTM and CDR2 ANQGSEA. V was clipped by 7 bases and J by 3 bases; unmatched bases: 3. The length of the CDR3 is 12 residues. The CDR3 protein is CSAGQVNQPQHF. The CDR3 DNA reads as TGCAGCGCCGGACAGGTCAATCAGCCCCAGCATTTT.

The V and J genes are TRBV29-1 and TRBJ1-5; D might be TRBD1 (6 bases). CDR3 length: 15 residues. Trimming shortened V by 7 bases and J by 4 bases, and 20 bases separated the two germline ends. Germline CDR1 is SQVTM and CDR2 is ANQGSEA. CDR3 sequence (DNA): TGCAGCGCCATGGACAGCTACAACCCGAATCAGCCCCAGCATTTT. It codes for CSAMDSYNPNQPQHF.

V usage is TRBV9 and J usage is TRBJ1-2; possibly TRBD1 for D (5 bases). Germline CDR1 is SGDLS and CDR2 is YYNGEE. V was trimmed by 0 bases and J by 3 bases, leaving 12 bases between them. This CDR3 is built from 15 residues. CDR3 amino acids: CASSVAGVGDYGYTF. In DNA form, the CDR3 reads TGTGCCAGCAGCGTAGCGGGGGTTGGCGACTATGGCTACACCTTC.

A few counts support this clone. The chain carries TRBV5-6 and TRBJ1-2; 8 nucleotides align to TRBD1. The CDR3 sequence is 12 residues long. J was trimmed by 10 bases and V by 4 bases; bases with no gene match: 6. The germline gives CDR1 SGHDT, CDR2 YYEEEE. The CDR3 here is CASSPAGQVYTF. CDR3 DNA: TGTGCCAGCAGCCCAGCGGGACAGGTCTACACCTTC.

The chain is built from TRBV7-9 and TRBJ1-2; D is undetermined. The length of the CDR3 is 13 residues. CDR1 and CDR2 (germline): SEHNR, FQNEAQ (reference sequence). V dropped 3 bases and J dropped 2 bases, with 7 bases sitting between them. The CDR3 DNA is TGTGCCAGCAGCTTTCTCTCCAACTATGGCTACACCTTC. Translated, it gives CASSFLSNYGYTF.

The table lists this clone with a few counts. The chain has TRBV11-1 and TRBJ2-1; no definite D call. V was clipped by 2 bases and J by 7 bases, with 6 bases between them. This CDR3 comprises 12 residues. Per germline, CDR1 SGHAT and CDR2 FQDESV (reference sequence). DNA for the CDR3: TGTGCCAGCAGCTTACGGCGGAATGAGCAGTTCTTC. Its translation is CASSLRRNEQFF.

The CDR3 loop is CASSNRVEAFF. The DNA of the CDR3 is TGTGCCAGCTCAAACAGGGTTGAAGCTTTCTTT. J is TRBJ1-1 and V is TRBV18; perhaps TRBD1 as D (6 bases). Germline V CDR1 and CDR2: KGHSH, LQKENI. Deletions cut 5 bases from V and 7 bases from J, with 8 bases between. The CDR3 extends over 11 amino acids. Together with reference TRBV18 and TRBJ1-1, the CDR3 gives the full variable domain: NAGVMQNPRHLVRRRGQEARLRCSPMKGHSHVYWYRQLPEEGLKFMVYLQKENIIDESGMPKERFSAEFPKEGPSILRIQQVVRGDSAAYFCASSNRVEAFFGQGTRLTVV.

V and J are TRBV7-9 and TRBJ2-3, with a possible D match to TRBD1 (5 bases). This CDR3 is 14 amino acids long. The ends were cut back, 2 bases at V and 4 bases at J, with 10 bases in the middle. The germline gives CDR1 SEHNR, CDR2 FQNEAQ (reference sequence). The DNA of the CDR3 is TGTGCCAGCAGCTTAAGTGGGGCGGCAGATACGCAGTATTTT. Protein sequence: CASSLSGAADTQYF.

This rearrangement joins TRBV19 to TRBJ2-1; TRBD2 is a possible D gene (5 bases). CDR3 size: 16 residues. From germline, CDR1 is LNHDA and CDR2 SQIVND (reference sequence). V lost 3 bases and J 2 bases, leaving 14 bases between the germline ends. For the CDR3, the DNA is TGTGCCAGTAGTATCTCGGGCGGGTTACCCTACAATGAGCAGTTCTTC. This sequence encodes CASSISGGLPYNEQFF.

The chain combines TRBV29-1 with TRBJ2-3; perhaps TRBD2 as D (5 bases). Germline CDR1 reads SQVTM; CDR2 reads ANQGSEA. CDR3 length: 15 residues. Trimming left V 6 bases short and J 0 bases short, with 16 bases between. The CDR3 protein is CSVQRRLTSTDTQYF. For the CDR3, the DNA is TGCAGCGTCCAAAGGCGACTAACTAGCACAGATACGCAGTATTTT.

This clone was seen only a few times. The rearrangement joins TRBV18 to TRBJ2-1; 7 nucleotides line up with TRBD2. Trimming at V came to 3 bases and at J to 9 bases, leaving 8 bases not matched to a gene. Germline assignment: CDR1 KGHSH and CDR2 LQKENI. The CDR3 is 14 residues long. The CDR3 nucleotides read TGTGCCAGCTCACCGAAGGGACTACCCGGTGAGCAGTTCTTC. It codes for CASSPKGLPGEQFF.